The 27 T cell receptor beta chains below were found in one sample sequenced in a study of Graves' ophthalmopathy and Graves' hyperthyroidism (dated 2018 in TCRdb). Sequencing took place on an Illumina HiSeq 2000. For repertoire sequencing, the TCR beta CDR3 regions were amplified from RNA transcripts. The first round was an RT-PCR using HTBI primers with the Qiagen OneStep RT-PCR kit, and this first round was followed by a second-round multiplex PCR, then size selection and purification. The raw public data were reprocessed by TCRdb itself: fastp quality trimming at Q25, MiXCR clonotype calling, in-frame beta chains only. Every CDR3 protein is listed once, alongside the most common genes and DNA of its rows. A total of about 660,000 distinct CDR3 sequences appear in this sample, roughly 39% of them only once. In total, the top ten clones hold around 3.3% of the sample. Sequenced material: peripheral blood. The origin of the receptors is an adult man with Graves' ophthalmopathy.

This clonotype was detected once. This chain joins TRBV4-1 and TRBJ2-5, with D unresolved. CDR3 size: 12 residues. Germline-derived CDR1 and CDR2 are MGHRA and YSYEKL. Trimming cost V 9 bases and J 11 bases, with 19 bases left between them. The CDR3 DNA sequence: TGCGCCAGTAGACAACCCACGAGCCCGCAGTACTTC. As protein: CASRQPTSPQYF.

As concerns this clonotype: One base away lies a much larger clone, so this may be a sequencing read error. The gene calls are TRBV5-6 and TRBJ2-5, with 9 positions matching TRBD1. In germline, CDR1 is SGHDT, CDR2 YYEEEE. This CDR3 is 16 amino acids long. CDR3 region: CTSSLASQGARETQYF. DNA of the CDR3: TGTACCAGCAGCTTGGCCTCACAGGGGGCGCGGGAGACCCAGTACTTC. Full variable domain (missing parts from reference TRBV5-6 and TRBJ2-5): DAGVTQSPTHLIKTRGQQVTLRCSPKSGHDTVSWYQQALGQGPQFIFQYYEEEERQRGNFPDRFSGHQFPNYSSELNVNALLLGDSALYLCTSSLASQGARETQYFGPGTRLLVL.

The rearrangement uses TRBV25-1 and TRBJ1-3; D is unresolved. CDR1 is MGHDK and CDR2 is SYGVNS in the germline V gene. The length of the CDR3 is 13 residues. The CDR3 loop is CARGHGSGNTIYF. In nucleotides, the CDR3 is TGTGCTAGAGGGCACGGCTCTGGAAACACCATATATTTT.

In DNA form, the CDR3 reads TGCAGTGCTAGACTGGGGGCAATCAATGAGCAGTTCTTC. This translates into CSARLGAINEQFF. The genes are TRBV20-1 and TRBJ2-1; D is possibly TRBD1 (6 bases). CDR1 is DFQATT, CDR2 SNEGSKA, per germline (reference sequence). The CDR3 has 13 amino acids. Trimming pared 2 bases from V and 6 bases from J, leaving 11 bases between.

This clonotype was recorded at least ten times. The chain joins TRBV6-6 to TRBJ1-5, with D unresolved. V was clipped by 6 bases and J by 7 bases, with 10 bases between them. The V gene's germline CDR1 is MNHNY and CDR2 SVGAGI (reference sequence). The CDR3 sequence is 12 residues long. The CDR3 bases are TGTGCCAGCAGGGCAGAACGGCAGCCCCAGCATTTT. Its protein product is CASRAERQPQHF.

This CDR3 is CASGLGAVVSGYTF. DNA of the CDR3: TGTGCCAGCGGCCTGGGGGCGGTGGTGAGTGGCTACACCTTC. This chain uses TRBV12-3 or TRBV12-4 with TRBJ1-2; D might be TRBD1 (6 bases). There are 14 residues in the CDR3. The V and J ends lost 8 bases and 7 bases respectively, with 20 bases between them.

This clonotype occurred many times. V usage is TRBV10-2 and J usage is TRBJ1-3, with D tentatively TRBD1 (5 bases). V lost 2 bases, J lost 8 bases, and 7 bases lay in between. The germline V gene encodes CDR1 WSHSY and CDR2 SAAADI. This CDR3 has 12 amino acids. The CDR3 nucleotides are TGCGCCAGCAGTGAGGGGGCAGACACCATATATTTT. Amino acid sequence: CASSEGADTIYF.

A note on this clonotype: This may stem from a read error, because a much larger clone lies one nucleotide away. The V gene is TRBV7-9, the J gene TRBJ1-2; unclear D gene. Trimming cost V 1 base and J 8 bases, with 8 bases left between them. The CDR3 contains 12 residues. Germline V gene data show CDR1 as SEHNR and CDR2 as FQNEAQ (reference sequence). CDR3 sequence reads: CASSLETRGYTF. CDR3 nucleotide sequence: TGTGCCAGCAGCTTAGAGACGAGAGGCTACACCTTC.

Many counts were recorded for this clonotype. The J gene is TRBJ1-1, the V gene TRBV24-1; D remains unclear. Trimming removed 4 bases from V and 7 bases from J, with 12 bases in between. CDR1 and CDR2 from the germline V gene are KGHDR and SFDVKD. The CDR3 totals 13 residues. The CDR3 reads CATSDPGENEAFF. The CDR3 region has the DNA TGTGCCACCAGTGACCCCGGGGAAAATGAAGCTTTCTTT.

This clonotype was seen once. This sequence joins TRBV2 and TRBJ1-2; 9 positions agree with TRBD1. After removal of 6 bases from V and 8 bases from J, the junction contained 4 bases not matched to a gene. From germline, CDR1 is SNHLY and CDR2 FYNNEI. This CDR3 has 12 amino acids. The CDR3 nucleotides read TGTGCCAGCAGCGCAGGGACAGGGGGCTACACCTTC. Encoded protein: CASSAGTGGYTF.

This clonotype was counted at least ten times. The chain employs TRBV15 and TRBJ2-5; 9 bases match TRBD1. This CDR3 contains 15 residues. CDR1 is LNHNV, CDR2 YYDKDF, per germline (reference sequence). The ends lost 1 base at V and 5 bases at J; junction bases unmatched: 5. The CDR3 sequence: CATSRGDRGDETQYF. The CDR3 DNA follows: TGTGCCACCAGCAGAGGAGACAGGGGGGACGAGACCCAGTACTTC.

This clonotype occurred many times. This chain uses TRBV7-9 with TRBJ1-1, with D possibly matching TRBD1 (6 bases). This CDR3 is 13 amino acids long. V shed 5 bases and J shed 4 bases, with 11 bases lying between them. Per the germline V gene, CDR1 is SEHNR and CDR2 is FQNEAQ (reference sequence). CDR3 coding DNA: TGTGCCAGCAGCAAACAGGGAGGCACTGAAGCTTTCTTT. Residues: CASSKQGGTEAFF.

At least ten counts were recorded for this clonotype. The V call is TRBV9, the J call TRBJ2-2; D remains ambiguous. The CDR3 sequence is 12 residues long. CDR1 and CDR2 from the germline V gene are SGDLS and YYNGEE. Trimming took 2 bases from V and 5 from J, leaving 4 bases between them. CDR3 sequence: CASSVWTGELFF. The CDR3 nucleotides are TGTGCCAGCAGCGTCTGGACCGGGGAGCTGTTTTTT.

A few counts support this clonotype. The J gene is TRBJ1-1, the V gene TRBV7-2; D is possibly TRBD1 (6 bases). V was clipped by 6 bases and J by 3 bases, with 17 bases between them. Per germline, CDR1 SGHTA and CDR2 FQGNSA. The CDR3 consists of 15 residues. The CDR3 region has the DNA TGTGCCAGCAGAGCACAGGGCAATGGGTACACTGAAGCTTTCTTT. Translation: CASRAQGNGYTEAFF.

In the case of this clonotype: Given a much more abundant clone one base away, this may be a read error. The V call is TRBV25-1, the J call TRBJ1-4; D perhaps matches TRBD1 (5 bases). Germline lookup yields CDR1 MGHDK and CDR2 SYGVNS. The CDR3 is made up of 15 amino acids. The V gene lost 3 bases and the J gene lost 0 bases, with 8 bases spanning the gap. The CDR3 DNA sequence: TGTGCCAGCAGTGACGACAGAGCAACTAATGAAAAACTGTTTTTT. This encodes CASSDDRATNEKLFF.

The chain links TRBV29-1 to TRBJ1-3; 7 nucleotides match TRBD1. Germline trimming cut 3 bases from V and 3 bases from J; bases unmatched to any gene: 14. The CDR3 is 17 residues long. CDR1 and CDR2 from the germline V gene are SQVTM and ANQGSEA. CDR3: CSVDSPGGQGFGNTIYF. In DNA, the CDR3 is TGCAGCGTTGATAGTCCAGGGGGGCAGGGATTTGGAAACACCATATATTTT.

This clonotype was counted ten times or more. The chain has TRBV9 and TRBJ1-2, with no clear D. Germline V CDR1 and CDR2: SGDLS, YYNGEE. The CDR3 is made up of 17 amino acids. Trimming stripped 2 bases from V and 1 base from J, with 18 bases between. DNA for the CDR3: TGTGCCAGCAGCGTGACCCTAAGCTTCGACTTTAACTATGGCTACACCTTC. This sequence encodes CASSVTLSFDFNYGYTF.

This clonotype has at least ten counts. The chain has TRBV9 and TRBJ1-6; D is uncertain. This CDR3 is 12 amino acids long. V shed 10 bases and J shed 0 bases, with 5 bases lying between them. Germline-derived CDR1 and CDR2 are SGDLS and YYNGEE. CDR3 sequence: CASGSYNSPLHF. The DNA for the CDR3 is TGTGCCTCCGGCTCCTATAATTCACCCCTCCACTTT.

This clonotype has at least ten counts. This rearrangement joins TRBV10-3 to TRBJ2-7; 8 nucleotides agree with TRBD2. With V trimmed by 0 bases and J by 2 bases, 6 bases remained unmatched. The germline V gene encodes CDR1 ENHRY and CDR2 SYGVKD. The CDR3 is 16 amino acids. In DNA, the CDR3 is TGTGCCATCAGTGAGTCGGAGACGGGGGGGACCTACGAGCAGTACTTC. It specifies CAISESETGGTYEQYF.

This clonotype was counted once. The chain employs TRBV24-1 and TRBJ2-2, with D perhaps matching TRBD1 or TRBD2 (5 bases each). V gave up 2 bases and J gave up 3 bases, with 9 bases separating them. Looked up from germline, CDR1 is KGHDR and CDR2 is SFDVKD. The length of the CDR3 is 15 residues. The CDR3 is CATSDSREYTGELFF. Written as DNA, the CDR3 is TGTGCCACCAGTGATTCCAGGGAGTACACCGGGGAGCTGTTTTTT.

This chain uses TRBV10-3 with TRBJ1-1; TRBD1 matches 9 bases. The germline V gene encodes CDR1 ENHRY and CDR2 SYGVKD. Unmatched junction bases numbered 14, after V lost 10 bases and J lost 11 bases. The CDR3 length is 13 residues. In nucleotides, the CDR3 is TGTGCCAGCAGACTACAGGGGGCGAGTTTGGCTTTCTTT. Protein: CASRLQGASLAFF.

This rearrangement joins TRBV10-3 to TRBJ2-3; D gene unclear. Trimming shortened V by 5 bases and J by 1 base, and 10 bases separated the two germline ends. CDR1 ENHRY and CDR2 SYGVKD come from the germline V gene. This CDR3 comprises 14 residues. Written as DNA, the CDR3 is TGTGCCATCAGTTCCGATGTCGGCACAGATACGCAGTATTTT. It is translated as CAISSDVGTDTQYF.

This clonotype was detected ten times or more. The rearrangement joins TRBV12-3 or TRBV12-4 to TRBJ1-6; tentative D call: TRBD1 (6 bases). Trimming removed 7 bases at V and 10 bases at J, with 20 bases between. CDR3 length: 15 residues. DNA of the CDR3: TGTGCCAGCAACCTTTCTTGGGACAACGGGTCACCCCTCCACTTT. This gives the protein CASNLSWDNGSPLHF.

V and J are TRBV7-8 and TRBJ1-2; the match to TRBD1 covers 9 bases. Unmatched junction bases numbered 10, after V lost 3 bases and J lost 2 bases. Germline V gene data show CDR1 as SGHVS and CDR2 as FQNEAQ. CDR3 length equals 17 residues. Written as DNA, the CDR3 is TGTGCCAGCAGCTTCAGCCGGGACAGGGCATCGAACTATGGCTACACCTTC. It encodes CASSFSRDRASNYGYTF.

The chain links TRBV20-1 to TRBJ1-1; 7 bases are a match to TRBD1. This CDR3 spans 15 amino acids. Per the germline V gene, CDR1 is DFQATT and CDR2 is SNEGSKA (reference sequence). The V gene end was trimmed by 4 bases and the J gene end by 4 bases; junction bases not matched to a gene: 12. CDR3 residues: CSATFQGGGSTEAFF. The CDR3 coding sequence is TGCAGTGCTACCTTTCAGGGGGGTGGTAGCACTGAAGCTTTCTTT.

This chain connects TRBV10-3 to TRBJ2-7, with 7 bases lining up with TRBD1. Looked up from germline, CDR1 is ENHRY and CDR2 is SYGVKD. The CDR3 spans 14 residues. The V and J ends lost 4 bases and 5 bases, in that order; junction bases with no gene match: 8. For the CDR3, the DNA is TGTGCCATCAGTGGGGGAACAGGGGTACACGAGCAGTACTTC. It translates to CAISGGTGVHEQYF.

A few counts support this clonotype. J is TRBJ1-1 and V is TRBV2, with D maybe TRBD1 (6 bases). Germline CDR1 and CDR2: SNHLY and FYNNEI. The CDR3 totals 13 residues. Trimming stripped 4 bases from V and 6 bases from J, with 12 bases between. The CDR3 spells CASSVGGAAEAFF. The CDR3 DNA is TGTGCCAGCAGTGTGGGGGGGGCAGCTGAAGCTTTCTTT.